This T cell receptor (beta chain) was captured in a study of blood T cell repertoires in COVID-19. The ends were cut back, 7 bases at V and 3 bases at J, with 11 bases in the middle. Looked up from germline, CDR1 is SGHAT and CDR2 is FQNNGV. The length of the CDR3 is 13 residues. Assay: immunoSEQ multiplex PCR; the TCRdb copy retains only in-frame clones and omits some. Altogether fewer than 300,000 clones are present, approximately 80% being singletons, with the ten largest covering 5%. The rearrangement links TRBV11-2 to TRBJ2-3; D not certain. This clonotype originated in a man in his forties who had been exposed to COVID-19. The sample comprised PBMCs or T cells enriched from blood (not recorded which). CDR3 bases: TGTGCCAGCAACGTACCCGGGACAGATACGCAGTATTTT. Translation gives CASNVPGTDTQYF.